This T cell receptor (beta chain) originates from a study of blood T cell repertoires in COVID-19. Across about two dozen US areas, participants ranged in age from 18 to 89 years. Cohort assignment relied on participant-reported clinical history. Two consecutive negative NP/OP PCR tests, clearance, or resolved symptoms defined Cohort 3 recovery. Produced via immunoSEQ multiplex PCR; TCRdb's table is partial and in-frame only. Of some 150,000 clones in the sample, 70% to 85% are singletons; the top ten hold around 8.4%. V lost 3 bases and J 1 base, leaving 14 bases between the germline ends. CDR3 size: 16 residues. Germline loops: CDR1 KGHSH, CDR2 LQKENI.

The chain has TRBV18 and TRBJ2-3; perhaps TRBD1 as D (6 bases). The sequenced sample consisted of PBMCs or T cells enriched from blood (not recorded which). The TCR was taken from a man aged 50 or older who had recovered from COVID-19. CDR3 sequence reads: CASSPFVTGGTDTQYF. CDR3 bases: TGTGCCAGCTCACCGTTCGTGACAGGTGGCACAGATACGCAGTATTTT.